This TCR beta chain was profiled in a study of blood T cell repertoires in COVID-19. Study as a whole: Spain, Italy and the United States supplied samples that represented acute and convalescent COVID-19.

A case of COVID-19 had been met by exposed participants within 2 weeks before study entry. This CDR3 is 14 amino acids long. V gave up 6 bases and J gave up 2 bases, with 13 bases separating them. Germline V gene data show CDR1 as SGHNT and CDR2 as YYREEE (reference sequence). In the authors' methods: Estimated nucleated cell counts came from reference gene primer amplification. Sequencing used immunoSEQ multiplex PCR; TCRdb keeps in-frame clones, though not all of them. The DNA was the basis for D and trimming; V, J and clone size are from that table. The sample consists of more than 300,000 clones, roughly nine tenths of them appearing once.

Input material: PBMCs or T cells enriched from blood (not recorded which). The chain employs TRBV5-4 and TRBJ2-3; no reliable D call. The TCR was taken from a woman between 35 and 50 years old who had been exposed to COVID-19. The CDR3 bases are TGTGCCAGCAAAGGAGTGAGAAACACAGATACGCAGTATTTT. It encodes CASKGVRNTDTQYF.